A selection of T cell receptor beta chains follows, all from one sample in a study of T cell responses to AZD1222 COVID-19 vaccine. The method was immunoSEQ multiplex PCR; TCRdb's version includes in-frame clones alone and lacks a portion of them. Of about 120,000 clones detected, 91% appear once; the ten largest clones hold 4.5%. Sample: peripheral blood, taken on day 0 of AZD1222 vaccination. The receptors originated from an adult in good health. Each CDR3 is given with its conserved first and last residue. The D gene is left open where the match is weak. The size entry is marked missing in some rows and otherwise reads once, few, many or a size class.

j_call,v_call,clone_size,d_call,cdr3_aa,cdr3_nt
TRBJ2-1,TRBV7-2,-,TRBD2,CASSLGLAGVRGNEQFF,TGTGCCAGCAGCTTAGGGCTAGCGGGGGTGAGGGGGAATGAGCAGTTCTTC
TRBJ1-2,TRBV10-2,-,TRBD1,CASSLRTGEGYTF,TGCGCCAGCAGTCTCCGAACAGGGGAAGGCTACACCTTC
TRBJ1-1,TRBV6-5,-,-,CASSQTRNTEAFF,TGTGCCAGCAGTCAGACACGAAACACTGAAGCTTTCTTT
TRBJ2-5,TRBV7-9,-,TRBD2,CASSHTSGGQETQYF,TGTGCCAGCAGCCACACTAGCGGGGGGCAAGAGACCCAGTACTTC
TRBJ1-2,TRBV19,once,-,CASSIDRDYGYTF,TGTGCCAGTAGTATAGACAGGGACTATGGCTACACCTTC
TRBJ1-1,TRBV6-5,-,-,CASSYPDGGQNTEAFF,TGTGCCAGCAGTTACCCCGACGGGGGGCAGAACACTGAAGCTTTCTTT
TRBJ1-1,TRBV4-3,-,-,CASSQDWGLVDEAFF,TGCGCCAGCAGCCAAGATTGGGGTTTGGTAGATGAAGCTTTCTTT
TRBJ2-1,TRBV6-5,-,TRBD2,CASRKVAGGYNEQFF,TGTGCCAGCCGAAAGGTAGCGGGCGGCTACAATGAGCAGTTCTTC
TRBJ2-1,TRBV7-2,-,-,CASTRWGVGEQFF,TGTGCCAGCACCCGGTGGGGGGTAGGGGAGCAGTTCTTC
TRBJ1-1,TRBV7-6,-,-,CASSLGFSGNTEAFF,TGTGCCAGCAGCTTAGGGTTTTCAGGGAACACTGAAGCTTTCTTT
TRBJ2-7,TRBV27,-,-,CASSVRDLPMWYEQYF,TGTGCCAGCAGTGTCCGGGACCTTCCCATGTGGTACGAGCAGTACTTC
TRBJ2-2,TRBV18,once,TRBD1,CASSTRQGASNTGELFF,TGTGCCAGCTCAACTAGACAGGGGGCGTCAAACACCGGGGAGCTGTTTTTT
TRBJ1-6,TRBV14,-,-,CASSQAGIGGNSPLHF,TGTGCCAGCAGCCAAGCAGGGATCGGGGGGAATTCACCCCTCCACTTT
TRBJ1-2,TRBV4-3,-,-,CASSQTATGYYGYTF,TGCGCCAGCAGCCAGACCGCCACAGGGTACTATGGCTACACCTTC
TRBJ2-7,TRBV30,-,TRBD1,CAWSILSTGYSYEQYF,TGTGCCTGGAGTATCCTCTCGACAGGGTACTCCTACGAGCAGTACTTC
TRBJ2-1,TRBV5-1,-,TRBD2,CASSLAGGPNNEQFF,TGCGCCAGCAGCTTAGCGGGGGGGCCCAACAATGAGCAGTTCTTC
TRBJ1-2,TRBV28,once,-,CASRKAGSYRALGYTF,TGTGCCAGCAGGAAGGCGGGAAGTTATAGAGCCCTTGGCTACACCTTC
TRBJ2-3,TRBV7-2,-,TRBD2,CASSSIAGGPTRETQYF,TGTGCCAGCAGTTCCATAGCGGGGGGGCCGACCAGGGAGACGCAGTATTTT
TRBJ1-2,TRBV4-1,-,-,CASSQVVGGQGNYGYTF,TGCGCCAGCAGCCAAGTTGTTGGTGGGCAGGGTAACTATGGCTACACCTTC
TRBJ1-1,TRBV6-5,-,TRBD1,CASSYGTGNTEAFF,TGTGCCAGCAGTTACGGGACAGGGAACACTGAAGCTTTCTTT
TRBJ1-1,TRBV4-1,-,-,CASSQGVGRGTEAFF,TGCGCCAGCAGCCAGGGGGTCGGGAGGGGCACTGAAGCTTTCTTT
TRBJ1-1,TRBV19,-,-,CASSWEFNTEAFF,TGTGCCAGTAGTTGGGAATTCAACACTGAAGCTTTCTTT
TRBJ1-5,TRBV27,-,-,CASSLSGLSKPQHF,TGTGCCAGCAGTTTATCAGGCCTTTCGAAGCCCCAGCATTTT
TRBJ1-3,TRBV7-9,-,-,CASSSQGRGNTIYF,TGTGCCAGCAGCTCACAGGGCCGGGGAAACACCATATATTTT
TRBJ1-6,TRBV5-1,-,-,CASRLVNSPLHF,TGCGCCAGCAGACTTGTGAATTCACCCCTCCACTTT
TRBJ1-6,TRBV5-5,once,-,CASSLVRGLGPSPLHF,TGTGCCAGCAGCTTGGTCCGGGGATTGGGGCCTTCGCCCCTCCACTTT
TRBJ2-3,TRBV5-1,-,TRBD2,CASSPGTTLFDTQYF,TGCGCCAGCAGCCCCGGGACTACTCTCTTCGATACGCAGTATTTT
TRBJ2-5,TRBV7-2,-,-,CASSQQTGGLETQYF,TGTGCCAGCAGCCAACAAACAGGAGGCCTGGAGACCCAGTACTTC